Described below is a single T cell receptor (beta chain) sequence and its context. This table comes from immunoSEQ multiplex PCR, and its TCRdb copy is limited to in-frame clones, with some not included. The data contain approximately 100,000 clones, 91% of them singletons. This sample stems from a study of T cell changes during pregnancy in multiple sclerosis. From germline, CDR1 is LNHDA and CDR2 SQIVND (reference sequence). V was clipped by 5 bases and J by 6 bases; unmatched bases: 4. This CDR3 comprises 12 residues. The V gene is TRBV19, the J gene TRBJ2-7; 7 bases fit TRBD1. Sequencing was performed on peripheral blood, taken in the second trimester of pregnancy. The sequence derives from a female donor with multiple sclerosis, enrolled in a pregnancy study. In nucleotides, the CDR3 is TGTGCCAGTAGTGCCACAGGGGCCGAGCAGTACTTC. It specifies CASSATGAEQYF.